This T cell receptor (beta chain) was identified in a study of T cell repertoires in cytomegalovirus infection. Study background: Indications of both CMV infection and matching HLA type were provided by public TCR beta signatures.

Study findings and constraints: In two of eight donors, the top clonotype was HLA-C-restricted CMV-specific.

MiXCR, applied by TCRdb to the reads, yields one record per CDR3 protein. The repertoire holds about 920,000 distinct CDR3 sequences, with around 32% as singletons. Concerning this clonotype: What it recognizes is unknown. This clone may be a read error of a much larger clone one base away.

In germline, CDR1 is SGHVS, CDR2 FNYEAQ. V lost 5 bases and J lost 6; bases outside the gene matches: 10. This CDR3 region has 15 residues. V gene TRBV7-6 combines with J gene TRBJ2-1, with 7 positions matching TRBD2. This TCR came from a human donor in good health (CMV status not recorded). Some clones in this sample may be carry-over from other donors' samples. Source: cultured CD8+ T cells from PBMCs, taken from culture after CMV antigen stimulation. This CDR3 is CASSPGTIGSNEQFF. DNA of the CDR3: TGTGCCAGCAGCCCGGGGACTATCGGCTCCAATGAGCAGTTCTTC.